This T cell receptor (beta chain) was recorded in a study of radiotherapy plus CTLA-4 blockade in lung cancer. The wider study: Roughly a sixth of enrolled patients responded objectively, and around 30% had disease control. Study-wide findings and caveats: Blood saw expansion of tumor-derived TCR clones after radiotherapy plus ipilimumab.

Profiling relied on immunoSEQ multiplex PCR, and the TCRdb table lists in-frame clones only, not all of them. The sample includes 60,000 to 70,000 clones, around 79% of them seen just once. To note about this clone: The target antigen is unknown.

Ipilimumab CTLA-4 blockade and focal radiation were given to patients with chemo-refractory metastatic non-small-cell lung cancer. The sequencing used peripheral blood, collected from a patient treated with radiotherapy plus ipilimumab. The TCR sequence derives from a human donor with non-small cell lung cancer who had a complete response to radiotherapy plus ipilimumab.

The CDR3 coding sequence is TGTGCCAGCAGCCGGGGACAGGTCTACAATGAGCAGTTCTTC. It encodes CASSRGQVYNEQFF. The V gene is TRBV11-2, the J gene TRBJ2-1, with 8 bases that match TRBD1. The J segment lost 3 bases and the V segment lost 5 bases, leaving 3 bases of the junction unmatched. This CDR3 spans 14 amino acids. In germline, CDR1 is SGHAT, CDR2 FQNNGV. Complete variable domain (other parts from reference TRBV11-2 and TRBJ2-1): EAGVAQSPRYKIIEKRQSVAFWCNPISGHATLYWYQQILGQGPKLLIQFQNNGVVDDSQLPKDRFSAERLKGVDSTLKIQPAKLEDSAVYLCASSRGQVYNEQFFGPGTRLTVL.